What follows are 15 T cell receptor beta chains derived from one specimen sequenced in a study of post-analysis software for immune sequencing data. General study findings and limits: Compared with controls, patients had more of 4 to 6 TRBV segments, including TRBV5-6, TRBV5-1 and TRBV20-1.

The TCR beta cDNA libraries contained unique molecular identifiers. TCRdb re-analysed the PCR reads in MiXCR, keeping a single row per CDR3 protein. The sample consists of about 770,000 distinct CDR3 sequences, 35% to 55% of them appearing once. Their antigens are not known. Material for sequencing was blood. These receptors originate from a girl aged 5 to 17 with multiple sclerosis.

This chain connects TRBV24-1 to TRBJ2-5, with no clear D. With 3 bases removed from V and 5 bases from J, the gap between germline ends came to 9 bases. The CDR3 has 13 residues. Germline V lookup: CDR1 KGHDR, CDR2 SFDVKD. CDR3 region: CATSDPSRETQYF. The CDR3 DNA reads TGTGCCACCAGTGATCCTTCGAGGGAGACCCAGTACTTC.

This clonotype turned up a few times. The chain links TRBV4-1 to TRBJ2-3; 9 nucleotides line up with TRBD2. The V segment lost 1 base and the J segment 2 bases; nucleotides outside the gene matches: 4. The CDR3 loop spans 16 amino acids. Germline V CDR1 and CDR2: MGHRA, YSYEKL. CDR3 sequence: CASSQGLAGITDTQYF. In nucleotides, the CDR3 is TGCGCCAGCAGCCAAGGCCTAGCGGGGATCACAGATACGCAGTATTTT.

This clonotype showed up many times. CDR3 residues: CSARDFQRRYEQYF. The CDR3 coding sequence is TGCAGTGCTAGAGATTTCCAGCGGCGCTACGAGCAGTACTTC. This sequence joins TRBV20-1 and TRBJ2-7; weak D call: TRBD2 (5 bases). The V and J ends lost 0 bases and 3 bases respectively, with 12 bases between them. Germline CDR1 DFQATT, CDR2 SNEGSKA (reference sequence). The CDR3 loop spans 14 amino acids.

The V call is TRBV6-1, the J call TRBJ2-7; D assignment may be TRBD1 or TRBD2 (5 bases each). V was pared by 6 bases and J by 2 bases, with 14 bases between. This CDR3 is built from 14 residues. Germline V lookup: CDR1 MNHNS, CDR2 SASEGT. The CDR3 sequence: CASRPGRYTYEQYF. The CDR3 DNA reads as TGTGCCAGCAGACCGGGACGCTACACCTACGAGCAGTACTTC.

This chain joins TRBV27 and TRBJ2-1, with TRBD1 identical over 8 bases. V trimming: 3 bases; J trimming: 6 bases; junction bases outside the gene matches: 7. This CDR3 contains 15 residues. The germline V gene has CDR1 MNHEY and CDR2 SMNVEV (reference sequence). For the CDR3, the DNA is TGTGCCAGCAGTTTGGGCAGGGGGCTAGGCAATGAGCAGTTCTTC. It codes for CASSLGRGLGNEQFF.

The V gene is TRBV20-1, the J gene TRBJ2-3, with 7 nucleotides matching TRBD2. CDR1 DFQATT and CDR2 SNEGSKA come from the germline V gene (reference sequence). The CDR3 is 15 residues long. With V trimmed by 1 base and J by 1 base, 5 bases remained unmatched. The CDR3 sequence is CSARGGGFGTDTQYF. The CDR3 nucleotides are TGCAGTGCTAGAGGGGGGGGATTTGGCACAGATACGCAGTATTTT.

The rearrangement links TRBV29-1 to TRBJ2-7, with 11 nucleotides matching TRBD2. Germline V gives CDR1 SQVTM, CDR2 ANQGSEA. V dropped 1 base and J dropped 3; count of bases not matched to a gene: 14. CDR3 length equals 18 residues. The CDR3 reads CSVEVSVGLAGGLYEQYF. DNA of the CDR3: TGCAGCGTTGAAGTCTCTGTTGGGCTAGCGGGAGGTCTCTACGAGCAGTACTTC.

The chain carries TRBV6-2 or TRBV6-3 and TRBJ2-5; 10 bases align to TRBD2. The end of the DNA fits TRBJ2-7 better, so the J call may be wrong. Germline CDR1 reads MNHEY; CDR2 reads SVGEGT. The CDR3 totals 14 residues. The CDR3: CASSILAGVNEQYF. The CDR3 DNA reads TGTGCCAGCAGTATCCTAGCGGGAGTGAACGAGCAGTACTTC.

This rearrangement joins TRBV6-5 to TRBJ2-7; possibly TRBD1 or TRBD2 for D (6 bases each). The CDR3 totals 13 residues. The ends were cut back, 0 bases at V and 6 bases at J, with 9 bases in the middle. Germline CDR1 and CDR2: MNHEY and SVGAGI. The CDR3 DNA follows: TGTGCCAGCAGTTACTCGAGGGGGGTCGAGCAGTACTTC. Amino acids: CASSYSRGVEQYF.

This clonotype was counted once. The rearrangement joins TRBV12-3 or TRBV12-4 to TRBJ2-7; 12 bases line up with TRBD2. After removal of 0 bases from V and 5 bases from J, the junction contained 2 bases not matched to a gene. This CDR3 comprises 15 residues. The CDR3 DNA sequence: TGTGCCAGCAGTTTAGCTGGGACTAGCGGGCACGAGCAGTACTTC. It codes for CASSLAGTSGHEQYF.

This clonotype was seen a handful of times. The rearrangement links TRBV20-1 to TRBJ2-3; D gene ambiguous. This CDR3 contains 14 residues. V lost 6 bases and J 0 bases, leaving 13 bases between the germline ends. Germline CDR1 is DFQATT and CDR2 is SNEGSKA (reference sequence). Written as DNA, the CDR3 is TGCAGTGCCCTTACAGATGCTAGCACAGATACGCAGTATTTT. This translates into CSALTDASTDTQYF.

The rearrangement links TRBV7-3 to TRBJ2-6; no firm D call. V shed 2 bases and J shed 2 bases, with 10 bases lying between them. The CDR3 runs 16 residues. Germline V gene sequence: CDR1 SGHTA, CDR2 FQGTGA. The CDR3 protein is CASSLGSYAGANVLTF. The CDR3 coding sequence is TGTGCCAGCAGCTTAGGGTCCTACGCTGGGGCCAACGTCCTGACTTTC.

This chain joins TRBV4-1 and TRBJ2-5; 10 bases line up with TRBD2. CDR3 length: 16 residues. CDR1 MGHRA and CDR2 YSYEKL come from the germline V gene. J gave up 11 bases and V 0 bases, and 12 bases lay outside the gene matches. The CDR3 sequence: CASSQDKASGRGEQYF. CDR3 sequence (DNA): TGCGCCAGCAGCCAAGATAAGGCTAGCGGGAGAGGGGAGCAGTACTTC.

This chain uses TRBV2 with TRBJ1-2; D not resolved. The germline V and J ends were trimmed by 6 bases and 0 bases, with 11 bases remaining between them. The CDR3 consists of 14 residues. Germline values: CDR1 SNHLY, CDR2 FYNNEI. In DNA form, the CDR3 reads TGTGCCAGCAGCGAGTCTGTCCCTAACTATGGCTACACCTTC. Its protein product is CASSESVPNYGYTF.

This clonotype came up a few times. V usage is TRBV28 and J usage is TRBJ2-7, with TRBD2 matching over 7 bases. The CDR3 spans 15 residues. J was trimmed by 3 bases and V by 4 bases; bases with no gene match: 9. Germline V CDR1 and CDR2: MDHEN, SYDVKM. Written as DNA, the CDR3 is TGTGCCAGCAGTTACCCCCGAGGGGAGGGCTACGAGCAGTACTTC. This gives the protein CASSYPRGEGYEQYF.